Following are 8 T cell receptor beta chains from one sample sequenced in a study of beta chain features in type 1 diabetes. Antigen specificity for these receptors is unknown. All of the isolated RNA was reverse transcribed, so expressed TCRB transcripts were sequenced. Some clones are missing from TCRdb's copy, which holds only in-frame ones; the method was immunoSEQ multiplex PCR. The sample has about 700,000 clones; 13% are singletons. Regarding the study as a whole: TCRB CDR3s from Type 1 diabetes patients were moderately but significantly shorter in all four CD4+ subsets.

The sequencing input was naive CD4+ T cells from blood. These receptors all stem from a man aged 18 to 30 with type 1 diabetes.

This CDR3 is CASSARGQGSGGYTF. The DNA of the CDR3 is TGTGCCAGCAGCGCCCGCGGACAGGGATCGGGTGGCTACACCTTC. This chain joins TRBV9 and TRBJ1-2; TRBD1 matches 8 bases. This CDR3 region has 15 residues. J lost 7 bases, V lost 3 bases, and 11 bases had no gene match. Germline assignment: CDR1 SGDLS and CDR2 YYNGEE.

This clone was observed a few times. This same CDR3 is encoded by further DNA sequences in the sample. This chain uses TRBV28 with TRBJ2-7, with D uncertain. CDR1 is MDHEN and CDR2 is SYDVKM in the germline V gene. The V end was cut by 6 bases, the J end by 2 bases, with 5 bases between. The CDR3 runs to 11 residues. The DNA of the CDR3 is TGTGCCAGCAGCCCGACCTACGAGCAGTACTTC. Translating gives CASSPTYEQYF.

In this sample, this clone turned up a few times. CDR3 sequence: CASSAMNTEAFF. The DNA of the CDR3 is TGTGCCAGCAGTGCTATGAACACTGAAGCTTTCTTT. The chain combines TRBV2 with TRBJ1-1; D gene uncertain. The CDR3 spans 12 residues. Trimming pared 4 bases from V and 0 bases from J, leaving 3 bases between. Per germline, CDR1 SNHLY and CDR2 FYNNEI.

CDR3 DNA sequence: TGTGCCAGTAGTACGGGCAATGAGCAGTTCTTC. It yields the protein CASSTGNEQFF. V gene TRBV28 combines with J gene TRBJ2-1; D remains ambiguous. V lost 9 bases and J 6 bases, leaving 9 bases between the germline ends. CDR1 and CDR2 (germline): MDHEN, SYDVKM. This CDR3 is built from 11 residues.

CDR3 residues: CASSFSGAKNTGELFF. In DNA form, the CDR3 reads TGTGCCAGCAGTTTCTCAGGGGCGAAGAACACCGGGGAGCTGTTTTTT. The chain carries TRBV28 and TRBJ2-2; D might be TRBD1 (6 bases). Germline assignment: CDR1 MDHEN and CDR2 SYDVKM. The V end was cut by 3 bases, the J end by 1 base, with 12 bases between. This CDR3 spans 16 amino acids.

The V call is TRBV18, the J call TRBJ2-1, with D unclear. V was cut by 2 bases and J by 6 bases, with 8 bases left in between. The CDR3 runs to 13 residues. Germline V gene lookup returns CDR1 KGHSH and CDR2 LQKENI. The CDR3 is CASSPFWGNEQFF. The CDR3 DNA reads TGTGCCAGCTCACCATTTTGGGGCAATGAGCAGTTCTTC.

This rearrangement joins TRBV29-1 to TRBJ2-7; 10 positions agree with TRBD1. The V and J ends lost 6 bases and 1 base, in that order; junction bases with no gene match: 6. CDR3 length: 14 amino acids. CDR1 and CDR2 (germline): SQVTM, ANQGSEA. The CDR3 here is CSVAGQGSSYEQYF. CDR3 nucleotides: TGCAGCGTGGCGGGACAGGGGTCGTCCTACGAGCAGTACTTC.

The chain recombines TRBV2 with TRBJ1-6; TRBD1 aligns across 7 bases. V lost 4 bases and J lost 8; bases outside the gene matches: 5. The CDR3 runs 14 residues. Germline V CDR1 and CDR2: SNHLY, FYNNEI. This CDR3 is CASSGEGAYSPLHF. CDR3 coding DNA: TGTGCCAGCAGTGGTGAGGGGGCCTATTCACCCCTCCACTTT.